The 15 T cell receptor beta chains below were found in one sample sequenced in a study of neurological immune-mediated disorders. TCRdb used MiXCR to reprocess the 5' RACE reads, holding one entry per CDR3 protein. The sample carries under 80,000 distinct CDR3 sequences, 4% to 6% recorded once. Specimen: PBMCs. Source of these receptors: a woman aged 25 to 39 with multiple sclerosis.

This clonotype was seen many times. CDR3 loop: CATSRDKTGFDTQYF. The CDR3 bases are TGTGCCACCAGCAGAGATAAGACAGGGTTCGATACGCAGTATTTT. The chain has TRBV15 and TRBJ2-3; 7 nucleotides line up with TRBD1. The germline V gene has CDR1 LNHNV and CDR2 YYDKDF (reference sequence). J was trimmed by 6 bases and V by 0 bases; bases with no gene match: 6. The CDR3 totals 15 residues.

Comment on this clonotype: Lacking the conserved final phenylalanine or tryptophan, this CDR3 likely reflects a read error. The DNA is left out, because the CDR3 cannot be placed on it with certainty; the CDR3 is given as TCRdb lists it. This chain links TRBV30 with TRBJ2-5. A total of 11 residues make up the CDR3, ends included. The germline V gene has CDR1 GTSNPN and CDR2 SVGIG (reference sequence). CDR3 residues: CAWSVEVRRYY.

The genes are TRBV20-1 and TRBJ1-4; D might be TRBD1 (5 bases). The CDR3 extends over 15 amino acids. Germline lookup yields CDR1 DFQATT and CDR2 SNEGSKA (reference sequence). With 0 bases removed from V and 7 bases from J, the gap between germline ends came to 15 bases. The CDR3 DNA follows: TGCAGTGCTAGAGATCCGGGGGTTTCGGGTGAAAAACTGTTTTTT. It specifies CSARDPGVSGEKLFF.

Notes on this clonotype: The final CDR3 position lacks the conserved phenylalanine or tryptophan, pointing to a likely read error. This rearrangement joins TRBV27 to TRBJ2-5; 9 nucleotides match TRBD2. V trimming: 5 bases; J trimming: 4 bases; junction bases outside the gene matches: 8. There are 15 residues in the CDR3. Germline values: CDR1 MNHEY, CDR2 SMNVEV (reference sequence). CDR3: CASSGWEGLAETQYY. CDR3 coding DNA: TGTGCCAGCAGTGGGTGGGAGGGACTAGCAGAGACCCAGTACTAC.

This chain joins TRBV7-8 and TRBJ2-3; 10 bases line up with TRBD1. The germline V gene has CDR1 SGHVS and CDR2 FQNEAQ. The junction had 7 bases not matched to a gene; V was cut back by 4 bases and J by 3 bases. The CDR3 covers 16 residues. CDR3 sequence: CASSSLPGQGTDTQYF. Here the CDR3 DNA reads TGTGCCAGCAGCTCATTACCGGGACAGGGGACAGATACGCAGTATTTT.

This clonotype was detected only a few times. The CDR3 DNA is TGTGCCAGCAGCCTAAGCGAGGGTGGCTACACCTTC. It codes for CASSLSEGGYTF. This chain links TRBV5-6 with TRBJ1-2; D ambiguous. CDR3 length: 12 residues. Germline CDR1 reads SGHDT; CDR2 reads YYEEEE. Trimming left V 4 bases short and J 7 bases short, with 11 bases between.

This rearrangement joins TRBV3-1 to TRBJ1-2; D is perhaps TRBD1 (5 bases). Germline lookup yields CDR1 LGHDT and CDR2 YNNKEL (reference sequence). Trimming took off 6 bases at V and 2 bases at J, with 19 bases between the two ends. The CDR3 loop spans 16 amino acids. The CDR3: CASRPSKGTANYGYTF. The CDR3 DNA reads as TGTGCCAGCAGACCAAGTAAGGGGACCGCAAACTATGGCTACACCTTC.

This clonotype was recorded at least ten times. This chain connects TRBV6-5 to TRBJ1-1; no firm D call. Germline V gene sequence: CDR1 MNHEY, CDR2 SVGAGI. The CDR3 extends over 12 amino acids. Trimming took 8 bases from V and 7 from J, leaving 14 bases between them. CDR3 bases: TGTGCCAGCGCCCAGGCGGGTAATGAAGCTTTCTTT. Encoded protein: CASAQAGNEAFF.

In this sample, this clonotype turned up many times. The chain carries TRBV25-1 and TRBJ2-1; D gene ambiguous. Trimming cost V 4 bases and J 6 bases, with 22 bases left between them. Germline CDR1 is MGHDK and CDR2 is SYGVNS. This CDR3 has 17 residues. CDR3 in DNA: TGTGCCAGCAGTGCAAACATGGGAAAAGGTTCTGGCAATGAGCAGTTCTTC. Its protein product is CASSANMGKGSGNEQFF.

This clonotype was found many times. The CDR3 DNA follows: TGCAGTGCTAGAGACCCCAGACGACAAGAGACCCAGTACTTC. This sequence encodes CSARDPRRQETQYF. The V and J genes are TRBV20-1 and TRBJ2-5; D uncertain. The CDR3 is made up of 14 amino acids. Trimming shortened V by 0 bases and J by 2 bases, and 10 bases separated the two germline ends. CDR1 and CDR2 from the germline V gene are DFQATT and SNEGSKA (reference sequence).

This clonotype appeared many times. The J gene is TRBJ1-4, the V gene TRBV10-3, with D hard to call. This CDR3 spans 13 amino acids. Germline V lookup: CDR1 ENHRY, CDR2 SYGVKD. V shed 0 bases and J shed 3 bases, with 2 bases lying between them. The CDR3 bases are TGTGCCATCAGTGAGTCGGCTAATGAAAAACTGTTTTTT. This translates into CAISESANEKLFF.

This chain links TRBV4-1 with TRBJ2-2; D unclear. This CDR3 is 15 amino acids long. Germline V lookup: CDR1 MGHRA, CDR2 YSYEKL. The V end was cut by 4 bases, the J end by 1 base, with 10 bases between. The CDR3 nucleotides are TGCGCCAGCAGCCTAGTGCTGGGGAACACCGGGGAGCTGTTTTTT. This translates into CASSLVLGNTGELFF.

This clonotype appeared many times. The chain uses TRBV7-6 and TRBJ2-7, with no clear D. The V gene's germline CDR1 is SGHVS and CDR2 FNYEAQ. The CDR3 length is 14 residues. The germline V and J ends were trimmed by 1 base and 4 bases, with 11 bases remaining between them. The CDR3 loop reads CASSLGGELYEQYF. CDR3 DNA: TGTGCCAGCAGCTTAGGTGGGGAACTTTACGAGCAGTACTTC.

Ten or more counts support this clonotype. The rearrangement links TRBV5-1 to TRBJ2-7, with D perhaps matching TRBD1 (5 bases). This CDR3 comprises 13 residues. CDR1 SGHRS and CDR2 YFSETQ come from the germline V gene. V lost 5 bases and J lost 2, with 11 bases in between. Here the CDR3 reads CASSSDTAYEQYF. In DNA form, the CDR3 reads TGCGCCAGCAGTTCGGACACTGCCTACGAGCAGTACTTC.

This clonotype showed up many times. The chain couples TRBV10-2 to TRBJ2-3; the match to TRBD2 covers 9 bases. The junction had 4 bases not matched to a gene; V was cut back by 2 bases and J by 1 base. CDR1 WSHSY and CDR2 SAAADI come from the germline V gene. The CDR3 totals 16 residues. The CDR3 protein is CASSEGTSRRTDTQYF. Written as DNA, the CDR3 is TGCGCCAGCAGTGAGGGGACTAGCAGACGCACAGATACGCAGTATTTT.